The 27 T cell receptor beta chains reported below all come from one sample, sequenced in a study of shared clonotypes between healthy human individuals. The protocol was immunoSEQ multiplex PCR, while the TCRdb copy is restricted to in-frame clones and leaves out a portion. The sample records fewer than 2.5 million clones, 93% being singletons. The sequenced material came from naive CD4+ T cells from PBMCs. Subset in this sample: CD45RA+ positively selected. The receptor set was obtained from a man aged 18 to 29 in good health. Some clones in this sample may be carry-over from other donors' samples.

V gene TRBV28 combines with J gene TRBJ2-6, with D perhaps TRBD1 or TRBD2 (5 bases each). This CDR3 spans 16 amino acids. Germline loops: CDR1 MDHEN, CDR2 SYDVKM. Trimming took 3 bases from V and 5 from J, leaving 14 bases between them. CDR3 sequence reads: CASSFVGVGRANVLTF. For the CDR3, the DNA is TGTGCCAGCAGTTTCGTGGGGGTGGGAAGGGCCAACGTCCTGACTTTC.

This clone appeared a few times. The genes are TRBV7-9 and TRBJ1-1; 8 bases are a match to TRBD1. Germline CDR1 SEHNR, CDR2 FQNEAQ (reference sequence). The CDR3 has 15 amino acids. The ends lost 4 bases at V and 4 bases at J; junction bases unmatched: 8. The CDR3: CASSWTGRMGTEAFF. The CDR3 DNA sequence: TGTGCCAGCAGCTGGACAGGGCGGATGGGCACTGAAGCTTTCTTT.

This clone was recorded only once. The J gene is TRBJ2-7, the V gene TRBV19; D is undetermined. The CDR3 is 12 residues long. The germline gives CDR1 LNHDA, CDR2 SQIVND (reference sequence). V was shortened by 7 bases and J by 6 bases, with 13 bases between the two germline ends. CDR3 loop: CASTGISVEQYF. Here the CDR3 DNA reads TGTGCCAGTACTGGGATAAGTGTCGAGCAGTACTTC. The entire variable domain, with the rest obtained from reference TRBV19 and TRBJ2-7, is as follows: DGGITQSPKYLFRKEGQNVTLSCEQNLNHDAMYWYRQDPGQGLRLIYYSQIVNDFQKGDIAEGYSVSREKKESFPLTVTSAQKNPTAFYLCASTGISVEQYFGPGTRLTVT.

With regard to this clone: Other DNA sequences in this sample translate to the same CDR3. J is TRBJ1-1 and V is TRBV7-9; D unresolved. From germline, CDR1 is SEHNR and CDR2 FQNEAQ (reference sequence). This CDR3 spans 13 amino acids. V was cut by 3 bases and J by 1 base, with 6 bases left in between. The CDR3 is CASSFGSNTEAFF. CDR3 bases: TGTGCCAGCAGCTTTGGGTCGAACACTGAAGCTTTCTTT.

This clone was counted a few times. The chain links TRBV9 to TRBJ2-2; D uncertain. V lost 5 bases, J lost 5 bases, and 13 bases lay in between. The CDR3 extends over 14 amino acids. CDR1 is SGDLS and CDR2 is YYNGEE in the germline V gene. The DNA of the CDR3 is TGTGCCAGCAGGTCAAGGTCCGAGACCGGGGAGCTGTTTTTT. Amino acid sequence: CASRSRSETGELFF.

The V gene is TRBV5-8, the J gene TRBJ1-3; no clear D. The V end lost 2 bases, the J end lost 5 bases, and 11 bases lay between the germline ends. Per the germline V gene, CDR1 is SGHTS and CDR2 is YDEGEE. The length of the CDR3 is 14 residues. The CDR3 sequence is CASSFEPTRNTIYF. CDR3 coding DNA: TGTGCCAGCAGCTTTGAGCCGACCCGAAACACCATATATTTT.

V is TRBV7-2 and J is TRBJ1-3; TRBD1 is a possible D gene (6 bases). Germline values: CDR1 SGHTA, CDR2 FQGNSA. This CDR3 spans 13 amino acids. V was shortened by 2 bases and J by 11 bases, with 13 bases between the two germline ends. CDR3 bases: TGTGCCAGCAGCTTAAACAGGGACGATTCCATATATTTT. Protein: CASSLNRDDSIYF.

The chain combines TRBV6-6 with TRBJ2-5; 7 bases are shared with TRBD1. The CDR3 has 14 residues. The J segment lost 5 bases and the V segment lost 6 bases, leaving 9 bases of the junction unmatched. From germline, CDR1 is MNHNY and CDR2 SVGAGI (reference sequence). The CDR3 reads CASRYQGGRETQYF. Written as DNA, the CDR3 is TGTGCCAGCAGATATCAAGGGGGCAGGGAGACCCAGTACTTC.

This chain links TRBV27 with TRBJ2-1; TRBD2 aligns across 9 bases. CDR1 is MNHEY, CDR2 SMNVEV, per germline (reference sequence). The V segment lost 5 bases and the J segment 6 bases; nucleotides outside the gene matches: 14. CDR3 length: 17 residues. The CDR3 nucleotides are TGTGCCAGCAGTCTCGACTTAGCGGGAGAATCGGGCAATGAGCAGTTCTTC. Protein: CASSLDLAGESGNEQFF.

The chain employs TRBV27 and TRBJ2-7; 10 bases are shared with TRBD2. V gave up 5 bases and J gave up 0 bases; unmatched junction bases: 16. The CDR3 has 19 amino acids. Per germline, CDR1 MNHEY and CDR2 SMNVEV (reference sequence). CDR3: CASSPRSIPSGSSSYEQYF. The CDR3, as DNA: TGTGCCAGCAGTCCAAGGAGTATCCCTAGCGGGAGTAGCTCCTACGAGCAGTACTTC.

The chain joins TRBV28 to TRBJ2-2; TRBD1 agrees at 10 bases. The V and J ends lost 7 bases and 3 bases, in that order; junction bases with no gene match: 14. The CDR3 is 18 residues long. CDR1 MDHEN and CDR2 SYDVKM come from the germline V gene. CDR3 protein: CASNRAPGQGIYTGELFF. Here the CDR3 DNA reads TGTGCCAGCAATCGGGCCCCGGGACAGGGGATCTACACCGGGGAGCTGTTTTTT. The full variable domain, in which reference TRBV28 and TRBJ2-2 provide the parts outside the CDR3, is DVKVTQSSRYLVKRTGEKVFLECVQDMDHENMFWYRQDPGLGLRLIYFSYDVKMKEKGDIPEGYSVSREKKERFSLILESASTNQTSMYLCASNRAPGQGIYTGELFFGEGSRLTVL.

CDR3 sequence: CASGQGAVTGELFF. The DNA of the CDR3 is TGTGCCAGCGGTCAGGGGGCGGTCACCGGGGAGCTGTTTTTT. J is TRBJ2-2 and V is TRBV5-4, with 8 bases fitting TRBD1. The germline V gene has CDR1 SGHNT and CDR2 YYREEE (reference sequence). The CDR3 totals 14 residues. V trimming: 7 bases; J trimming: 4 bases; junction bases outside the gene matches: 6. Complete variable domain (other parts from reference TRBV5-4 and TRBJ2-2): ETGVTQSPTHLIKTRGQQVTLRCSSQSGHNTVSWYQQALGQGPQFIFQYYREEENGRGNFPPRFSGLQFPNYSSELNVNALELDDSALYLCASGQGAVTGELFFGEGSRLTVL.

The CDR3 bases are TGTGCCAGCAGTTTATTCTCCAGTTCCCCCTACGAGCAGTACTTC. It translates to CASSLFSSSPYEQYF. The rearrangement links TRBV28 to TRBJ2-7, with unresolved D. V lost 1 base and J 2 bases, leaving 12 bases between the germline ends. The CDR3 runs 15 residues. Germline V gene sequence: CDR1 MDHEN, CDR2 SYDVKM.

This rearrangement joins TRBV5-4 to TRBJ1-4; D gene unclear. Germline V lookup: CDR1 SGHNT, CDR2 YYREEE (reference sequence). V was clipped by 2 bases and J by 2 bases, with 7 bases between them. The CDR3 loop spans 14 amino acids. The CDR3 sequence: CASSFVPTNEKLFF. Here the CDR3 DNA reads TGTGCCAGCAGCTTTGTGCCTACTAATGAAAAACTGTTTTTT.

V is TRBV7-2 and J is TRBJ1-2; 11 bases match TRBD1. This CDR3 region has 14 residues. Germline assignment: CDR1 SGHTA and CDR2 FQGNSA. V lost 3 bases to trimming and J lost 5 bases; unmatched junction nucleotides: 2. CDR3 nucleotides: TGTGCCAGCAGCTTGGACAGGGGGCCTTATGGCTACACCTTC. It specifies CASSLDRGPYGYTF.

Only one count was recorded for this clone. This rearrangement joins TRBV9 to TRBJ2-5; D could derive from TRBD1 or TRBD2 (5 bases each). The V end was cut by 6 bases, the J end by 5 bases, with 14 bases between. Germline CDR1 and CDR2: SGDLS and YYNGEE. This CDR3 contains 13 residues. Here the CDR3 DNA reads TGTGCCAGCAAACCTGCTTGGGGGGAGACCCAGTACTTC. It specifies CASKPAWGETQYF.

The DNA for the CDR3 is TGTGCCAGCAGCTCGCAAACGACACTCCGAGGTGAAGCTTTCTTT. Residues: CASSSQTTLRGEAFF. The V and J genes are TRBV7-9 and TRBJ1-1; the D is unclear. CDR3 length: 15 amino acids. Germline V gene sequence: CDR1 SEHNR, CDR2 FQNEAQ (reference sequence). V was pared by 4 bases and J by 7 bases, with 19 bases between.

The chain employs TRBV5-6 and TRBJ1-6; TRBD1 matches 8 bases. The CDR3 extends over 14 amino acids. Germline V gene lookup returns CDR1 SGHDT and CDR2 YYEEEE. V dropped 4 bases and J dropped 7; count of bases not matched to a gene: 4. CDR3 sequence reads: CASSETGANSPLHF. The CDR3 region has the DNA TGTGCCAGCAGCGAGACAGGGGCAAATTCACCCCTCCACTTT.

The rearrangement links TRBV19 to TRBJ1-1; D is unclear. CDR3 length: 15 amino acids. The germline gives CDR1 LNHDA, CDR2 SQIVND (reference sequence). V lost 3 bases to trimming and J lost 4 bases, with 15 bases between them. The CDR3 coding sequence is TGTGCCAGTAGTATTTACGGGGTTGGCGGCACTGAAGCTTTCTTT. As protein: CASSIYGVGGTEAFF.

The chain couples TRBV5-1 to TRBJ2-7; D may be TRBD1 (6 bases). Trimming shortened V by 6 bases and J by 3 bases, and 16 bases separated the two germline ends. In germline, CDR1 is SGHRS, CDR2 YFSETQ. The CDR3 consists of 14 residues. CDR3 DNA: TGCGCCAGCAACTTTGAGGACAGCATCTACGAGCAGTACTTC. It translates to CASNFEDSIYEQYF.

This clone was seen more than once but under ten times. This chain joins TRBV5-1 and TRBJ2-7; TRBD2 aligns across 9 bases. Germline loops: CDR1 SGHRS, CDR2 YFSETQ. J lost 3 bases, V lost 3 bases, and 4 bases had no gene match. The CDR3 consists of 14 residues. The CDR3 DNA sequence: TGCGCCAGCAGCTCGACGACTAGCGGCTACGAGCAGTACTTC. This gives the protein CASSSTTSGYEQYF.

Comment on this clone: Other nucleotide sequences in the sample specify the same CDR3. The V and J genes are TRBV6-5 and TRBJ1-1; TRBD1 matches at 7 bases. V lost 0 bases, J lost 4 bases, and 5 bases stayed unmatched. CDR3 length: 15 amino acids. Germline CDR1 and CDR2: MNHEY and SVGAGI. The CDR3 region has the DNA TGTGCCAGCAGTTACTCTGGGGCAGGGGGCACTGAAGCTTTCTTT. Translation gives CASSYSGAGGTEAFF.

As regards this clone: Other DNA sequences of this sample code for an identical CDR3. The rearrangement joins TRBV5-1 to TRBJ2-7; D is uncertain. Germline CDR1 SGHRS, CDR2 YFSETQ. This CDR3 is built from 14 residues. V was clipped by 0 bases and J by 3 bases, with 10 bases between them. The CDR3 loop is CASSLAPGNYEQYF. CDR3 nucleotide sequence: TGCGCCAGCAGCTTGGCCCCAGGTAACTACGAGCAGTACTTC.

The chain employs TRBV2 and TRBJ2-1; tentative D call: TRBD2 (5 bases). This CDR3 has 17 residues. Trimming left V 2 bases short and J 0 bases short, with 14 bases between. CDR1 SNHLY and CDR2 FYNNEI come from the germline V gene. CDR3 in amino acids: CASSERTLRSSYNEQFF. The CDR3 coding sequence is TGTGCCAGCAGTGAAAGGACTTTGAGGAGCTCCTACAATGAGCAGTTCTTC. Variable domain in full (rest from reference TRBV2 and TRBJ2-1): EPEVTQTPSHQVTQMGQEVILRCVPISNHLYFYWYRQILGQKVEFLVSFYNNEISEKSEIFDDQFSVERPDGSNFTLKIRSTKLEDSAMYFCASSERTLRSSYNEQFFGPGTRLTVL.

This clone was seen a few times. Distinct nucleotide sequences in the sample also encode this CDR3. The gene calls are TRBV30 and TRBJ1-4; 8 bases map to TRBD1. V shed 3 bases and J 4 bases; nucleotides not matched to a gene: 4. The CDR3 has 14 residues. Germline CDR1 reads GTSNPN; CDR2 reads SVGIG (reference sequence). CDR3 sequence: CAWSHRGGNEKLFF. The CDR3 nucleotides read TGTGCCTGGAGCCACAGGGGGGGTAATGAAAAACTGTTTTTT. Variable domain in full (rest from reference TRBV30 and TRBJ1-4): SQTIHQWPATLVQPVGSPLSLECTVEGTSNPNLYWYRQAAGRGLQLLFYSVGIGQISSEVPQNLSASRPQDRQFILSSKKLLLSDSGFYLCAWSHRGGNEKLFFGSGTQLSVL.

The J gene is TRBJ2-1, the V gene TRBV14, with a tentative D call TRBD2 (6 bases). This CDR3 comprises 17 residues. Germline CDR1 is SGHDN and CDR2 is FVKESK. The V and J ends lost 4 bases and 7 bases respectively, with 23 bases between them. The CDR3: CASSLNLAPTIRNEQFF. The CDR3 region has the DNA TGTGCCAGCAGCCTAAATCTAGCGCCCACGATCCGGAATGAGCAGTTCTTC.

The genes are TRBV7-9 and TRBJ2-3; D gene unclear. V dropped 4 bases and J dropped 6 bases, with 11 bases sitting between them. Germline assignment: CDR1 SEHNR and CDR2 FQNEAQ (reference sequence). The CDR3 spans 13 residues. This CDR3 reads CASSSTQGDTQYF. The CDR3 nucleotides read TGTGCCAGCAGCTCCACCCAAGGGGATACGCAGTATTTT.